This T cell receptor beta chain derives from a study of T cell responses to AZD1222 COVID-19 vaccine. The V end lost 5 bases, the J end lost 1 base, and 8 bases lay between the germline ends. Per the germline V gene, CDR1 is SGHNT and CDR2 is YENEEA. The CDR3 runs 13 residues. Study-level results: A mostly white British donor set with more females was recruited, and clonal diversity was possibly underestimated. Just six AZD1222 recipients tested seropositive at baseline.

The assay was immunoSEQ multiplex PCR, and TCRdb's table has in-frame clones only and misses some. The sample consists of approximately 100,000 clones, around nine tenths of them appearing once. Notes on this clone: Antigen unknown.

Material: peripheral blood, obtained on day 0 of AZD1222 vaccination. The sequence derives from an adult in good health. The chain couples TRBV11-3 to TRBJ1-1; D is ambiguous. CDR3 amino acids: CASSLGGNTEAFF. The CDR3 DNA reads as TGTGCCAGCAGCCTCGGAGGGAACACTGAAGCTTTCTTT. Full variable domain (rest looked up from reference TRBV11-3 and TRBJ1-1): EAGVVQSPRYKIIEKKQPVAFWCNPISGHNTLYWYLQNLGQGPELLIRYENEEAVDDSQLPKDRFSAERLKGVDSTLKIQPAELGDSAVYLCASSLGGNTEAFFGQGTRLTVV.